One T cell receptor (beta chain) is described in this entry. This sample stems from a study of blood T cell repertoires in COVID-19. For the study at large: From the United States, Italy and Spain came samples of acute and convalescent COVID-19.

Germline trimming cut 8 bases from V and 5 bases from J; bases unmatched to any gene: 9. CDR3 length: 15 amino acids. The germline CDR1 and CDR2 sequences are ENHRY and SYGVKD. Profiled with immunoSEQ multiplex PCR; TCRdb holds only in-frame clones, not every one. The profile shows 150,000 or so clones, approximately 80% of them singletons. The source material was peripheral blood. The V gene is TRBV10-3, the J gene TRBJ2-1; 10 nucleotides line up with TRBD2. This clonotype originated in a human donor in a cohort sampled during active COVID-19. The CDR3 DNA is TGTGCCATCTCCCTCGGGCTAGCGGGAGACAATGAGCAGTTCTTC. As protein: CAISLGLAGDNEQFF.